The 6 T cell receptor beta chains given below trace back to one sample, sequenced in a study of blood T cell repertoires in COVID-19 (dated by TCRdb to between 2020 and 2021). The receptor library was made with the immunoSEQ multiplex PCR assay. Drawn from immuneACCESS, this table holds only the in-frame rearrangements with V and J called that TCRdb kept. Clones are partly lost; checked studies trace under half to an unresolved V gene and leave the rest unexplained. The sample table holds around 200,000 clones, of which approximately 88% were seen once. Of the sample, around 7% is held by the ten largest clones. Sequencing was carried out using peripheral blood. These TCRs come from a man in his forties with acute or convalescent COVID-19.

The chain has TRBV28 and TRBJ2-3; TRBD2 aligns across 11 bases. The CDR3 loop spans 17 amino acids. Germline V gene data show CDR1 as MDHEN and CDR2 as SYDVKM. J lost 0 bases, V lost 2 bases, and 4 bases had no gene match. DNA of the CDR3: TGTGCCAGCAGTTTACTAGCGGGGGGCCCTAGCACAGATACGCAGTATTTT. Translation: CASSLLAGGPSTDTQYF.

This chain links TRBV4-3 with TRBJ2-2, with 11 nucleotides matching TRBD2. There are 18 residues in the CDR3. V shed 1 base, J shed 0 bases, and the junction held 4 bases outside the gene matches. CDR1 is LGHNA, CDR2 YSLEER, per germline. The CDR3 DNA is TGCGCCAGCAGCCAAGGACTAGCGGGGAGCGCGAACACCGGGGAGCTGTTTTTT. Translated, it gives CASSQGLAGSANTGELFF.

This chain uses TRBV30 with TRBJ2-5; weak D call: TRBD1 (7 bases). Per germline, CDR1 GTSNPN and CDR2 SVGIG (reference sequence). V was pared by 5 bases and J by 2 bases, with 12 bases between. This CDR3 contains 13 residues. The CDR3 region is CAWAGQSQETQYF. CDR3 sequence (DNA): TGTGCCTGGGCGGGACAGTCACAAGAGACCCAGTACTTC.

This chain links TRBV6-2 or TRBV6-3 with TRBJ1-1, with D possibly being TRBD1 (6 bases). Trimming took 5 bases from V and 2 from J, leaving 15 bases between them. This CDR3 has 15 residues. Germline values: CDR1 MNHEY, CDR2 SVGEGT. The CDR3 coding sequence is TGTGCCAGCAGTAGGGAGGGGGGGGGCAACACTGAAGCTTTCTTT. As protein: CASSREGGGNTEAFF.

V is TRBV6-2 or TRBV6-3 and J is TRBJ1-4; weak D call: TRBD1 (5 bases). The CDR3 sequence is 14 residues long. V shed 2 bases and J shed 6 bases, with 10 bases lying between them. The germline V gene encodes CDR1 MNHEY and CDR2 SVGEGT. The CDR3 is CASSYLPGDEKLFF. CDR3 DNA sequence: TGTGCCAGCAGTTACCTCCCGGGGGATGAAAAACTGTTTTTT.

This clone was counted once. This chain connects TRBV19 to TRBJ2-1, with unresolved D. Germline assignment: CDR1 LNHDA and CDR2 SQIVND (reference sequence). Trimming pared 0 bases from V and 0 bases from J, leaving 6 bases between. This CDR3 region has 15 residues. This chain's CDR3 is CASSIDTGSYNEQFF. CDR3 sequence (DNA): TGTGCCAGTAGTATAGATACTGGCTCCTACAATGAGCAGTTCTTC.